What follows are 23 T cell receptor beta chains derived from one specimen sequenced in a study of T-cell memory formation after mild COVID-19. Each CDR3 protein gets one entry after TCRdb re-called the 5' RACE reads with MiXCR. The repertoire holds roughly 560,000 distinct CDR3 sequences, about 20% seen once, with approximately 12% in the top ten. The sample was PBMCs or a T cell subset sorted from them (not recorded which). These receptors originate from an adult woman who had mild COVID-19 (a few samples of this study predate the infection). Cell type and time point are not known.

In this sample, this clonotype turned up a few times. The chain joins TRBV5-1 to TRBJ1-2, with no clear D. CDR1 SGHRS and CDR2 YFSETQ come from the germline V gene. The CDR3 extends over 13 amino acids. Trimming took off 4 bases at V and 3 bases at J, with 10 bases between the two ends. Here the CDR3 DNA reads TGCGCCAGCAGCGGGGATATTGACTATGGCTACACCTTC. It specifies CASSGDIDYGYTF.

The rearrangement joins TRBV7-3 to TRBJ2-3, with D possibly being TRBD1 or TRBD2 (5 bases each). This CDR3 has 14 amino acids. V lost 4 bases and J lost 5, with 13 bases in between. Germline CDR1 reads SGHTA; CDR2 reads FQGTGA. The CDR3 sequence: CASSSRGAGDTQYF. CDR3 DNA: TGTGCCAGCAGCTCTCGAGGGGCAGGAGATACGCAGTATTTT.

The chain couples TRBV29-1 to TRBJ2-2; unclear D gene. This CDR3 has 12 amino acids. Between the trimmed V and J ends, which lost 5 bases and 3 bases, there was a span of 7 bases. In germline, CDR1 is SQVTM, CDR2 ANQGSEA. CDR3 coding DNA: TGCAGCGTTCAAAAACACACCGGGGAGCTGTTTTTT. Amino acids: CSVQKHTGELFF.

The chain couples TRBV18 to TRBJ1-1; D possibly corresponds to TRBD1 (6 bases). Trimming took off 6 bases at V and 0 bases at J, with 11 bases between the two ends. The V gene's germline CDR1 is KGHSH and CDR2 LQKENI. The CDR3 covers 14 residues. CDR3 in amino acids: CASSKGQMNTEAFF. As DNA, the CDR3 is TGTGCCAGCTCCAAAGGACAGATGAACACTGAAGCTTTCTTT.

J is TRBJ2-2 and V is TRBV7-9; 7 nucleotides line up with TRBD1. Trimming took 8 bases from V and 2 from J; bases not matched to a gene: 14. The CDR3 covers 17 residues. Germline lookup yields CDR1 SEHNR and CDR2 FQNEAQ (reference sequence). The DNA of the CDR3 is TGTGCCAGCGGCTCGTGGGCAGGGGGAAAAAACACCGGGGAGCTGTTTTTT. Encoded protein: CASGSWAGGKNTGELFF.

This chain uses TRBV5-1 with TRBJ1-1, with no clear D. The CDR3 loop spans 15 amino acids. V was pared by 4 bases and J by 5 bases, with 18 bases between. Germline loops: CDR1 SGHRS, CDR2 YFSETQ. The DNA for the CDR3 is TGCGCCAGCAGCCCGGGGAGGGCTAAGATAACTGAAGCTTTCTTT. Translation: CASSPGRAKITEAFF.

This clonotype was counted between two and nine times. The chain uses TRBV6-2 or TRBV6-3 and TRBJ2-3; TRBD2 is a possible D gene (6 bases). With 6 bases removed from V and 0 bases from J, the gap between germline ends came to 13 bases. CDR1 and CDR2 from the germline V gene are MNHEY and SVGEGT. The CDR3 is made up of 15 amino acids. The CDR3 protein is CASSGGSVSTDTQYF. The DNA of the CDR3 is TGTGCCAGCAGCGGAGGGTCTGTAAGCACAGATACGCAGTATTTT.

The V call is TRBV5-4, the J call TRBJ2-1, with D possibly matching TRBD2 (7 bases). V was trimmed by 4 bases and J by 5 bases, leaving 16 bases between them. The germline gives CDR1 SGHNT, CDR2 YYREEE (reference sequence). The CDR3 sequence is 15 residues long. CDR3 nucleotides: TGTGCCAGCAGCGAAACGGGGGGCCGCAACAATGAGCAGTTCTTC. It yields the protein CASSETGGRNNEQFF.

The chain joins TRBV29-1 to TRBJ1-1, with D hard to call. CDR3 length: 18 residues. Trimming took 0 bases from V and 0 from J, leaving 20 bases between them. Looked up from germline, CDR1 is SQVTM and CDR2 is ANQGSEA. The CDR3 reads CSVEEWACRELLNTEAFF. The DNA of the CDR3 is TGCAGCGTTGAAGAATGGGCTTGCCGGGAGTTGTTGAACACTGAAGCTTTCTTT.

This clonotype was seen a few times. V is TRBV9 and J is TRBJ2-3, with 7 bases lining up with TRBD1. The CDR3 contains 15 residues. The germline V gene has CDR1 SGDLS and CDR2 YYNGEE. V was clipped by 3 bases and J by 1 base; unmatched bases: 5. The CDR3 nucleotides read TGTGCCAGCAGCGCCCGGGACAGCCGCACAGATACGCAGTATTTT. It yields the protein CASSARDSRTDTQYF.

This clonotype occurred a few times. The V and J genes are TRBV6-1 and TRBJ2-1; TRBD2 matches at 8 bases. Looked up from germline, CDR1 is MNHNS and CDR2 is SASEGT. CDR3 length: 16 residues. Losses at the gene ends were 3 bases for V and 2 bases for J; bases not matched to a gene: 6. The CDR3 loop reads CASSDRTSRAYNEQFF. CDR3 sequence (DNA): TGTGCCAGCAGTGACCGGACTAGCAGAGCCTACAATGAGCAGTTCTTC.

This chain connects TRBV29-1 to TRBJ2-3; D is uncertain. Deletions cut 3 bases from V and 0 bases from J, with 13 bases between. Germline CDR1 is SQVTM and CDR2 is ANQGSEA. The CDR3 length is 15 residues. CDR3 region: CSVDEPSSSTDTQYF. In DNA form, the CDR3 reads TGCAGCGTTGATGAGCCGTCGTCTAGCACAGATACGCAGTATTTT.

This clonotype was recorded a few times. The V call is TRBV12-3 or TRBV12-4, the J call TRBJ2-1; D uncertain. This CDR3 is built from 11 residues. The germline V and J ends were trimmed by 6 bases and 3 bases, with 3 bases remaining between them. Written as DNA, the CDR3 is TGTGCCAGCAGGGACTACAATGAGCAGTTCTTC. The encoded protein is CASRDYNEQFF.

The V call is TRBV21-1, the J call TRBJ2-7. TRBV21-1 counts as a pseudogene. The CDR3 is 13 residues long. The CDR3 protein is CASSNVVLFEQYF. The CDR3 DNA reads TGTGCCAGCAGCAATGTAGTTTTGTTCGAGCAGTACTTC.

The V call is TRBV6-2 or TRBV6-3, the J call TRBJ1-5; D ambiguous. The germline V gene has CDR1 MNHEY and CDR2 SVGEGT. This CDR3 spans 12 amino acids. The germline V and J ends were trimmed by 3 bases and 4 bases, with 4 bases remaining between them. CDR3 in DNA: TGTGCCAGCAGTTATCGTAATCAGCCCCAGCATTTT. Translation: CASSYRNQPQHF.

This clonotype was recorded many times. The chain carries TRBV20-1 and TRBJ2-7, with no clear D. Germline V gene sequence: CDR1 DFQATT, CDR2 SNEGSKA (reference sequence). The V and J ends lost 0 bases and 6 bases respectively, with 9 bases between them. This CDR3 comprises 12 residues. The CDR3 protein is CSARDGWGEQYF. CDR3 bases: TGCAGTGCTAGAGATGGTTGGGGCGAGCAGTACTTC.

The genes are TRBV4-1 and TRBJ2-2; D tentatively reads TRBD1 or TRBD2 (5 bases each). V was cut by 1 base and J by 4 bases, with 16 bases left in between. The length of the CDR3 is 17 residues. The V gene's germline CDR1 is MGHRA and CDR2 YSYEKL. The CDR3 DNA sequence: TGCGCCAGCAGCCAAGCGAACTTCGGGACGGCCACCGGGGAGCTGTTTTTT. It specifies CASSQANFGTATGELFF.

V and J are TRBV4-1 and TRBJ2-7; a weak D match, TRBD2 (5 bases). CDR3 size: 15 residues. V shed 4 bases and J shed 3 bases, with 16 bases lying between them. The germline gives CDR1 MGHRA, CDR2 YSYEKL. CDR3 region: CASSLSPGDNYEQYF. The DNA for the CDR3 is TGCGCCAGCAGCCTGTCACCCGGGGATAACTACGAGCAGTACTTC.

The CDR3 reads CASSLAWQEPSSGANVLTF. The CDR3 coding sequence is TGTGCCAGCAGCTTAGCGTGGCAGGAGCCCTCTTCTGGGGCCAACGTCCTGACTTTC. The chain combines TRBV7-9 with TRBJ2-6; D unclear. CDR1 and CDR2 (germline): SEHNR, FQNEAQ (reference sequence). The CDR3 runs to 19 residues. Trimming removed 0 bases at V and 1 base at J, with 16 bases between.

This clonotype was found a few times. V gene TRBV29-1 combines with J gene TRBJ2-3, with D uncertain. Germline V lookup: CDR1 SQVTM, CDR2 ANQGSEA. CDR3 size: 12 residues. The V gene lost 7 bases and the J gene lost 0 bases, with 8 bases spanning the gap. This CDR3 is CSADGSTDTQYF. The CDR3 DNA is TGCAGCGCTGACGGGAGCACAGATACGCAGTATTTT.

V and J are TRBV13 and TRBJ1-3; D gene ambiguous. CDR1 is PRHDT, CDR2 FYEKMQ, per germline (reference sequence). CDR3 size: 13 residues. V lost 5 bases and J 4 bases, leaving 9 bases between the germline ends. In DNA form, the CDR3 reads TGTGCCAGCAGCCCTAAGGTCGGAAACACCATATATTTT. Protein: CASSPKVGNTIYF.

This clonotype was counted only a few times. The J gene is TRBJ2-2, the V gene TRBV11-3; 9 bases align to TRBD1. This CDR3 has 16 residues. V gave up 1 base and J gave up 5 bases; unmatched junction bases: 5. The germline CDR1 and CDR2 sequences are SGHNT and YENEEA. CDR3 in amino acids: CASSLVLTGGTGELFF. The CDR3 DNA reads TGTGCCAGCAGCTTAGTGCTGACAGGGGGTACCGGGGAGCTGTTTTTT.

The sample holds many counts of this clonotype. The chain couples TRBV12-3 or TRBV12-4 to TRBJ1-1, with D perhaps TRBD1 (6 bases). Trimming took 6 bases from V and 1 from J, leaving 12 bases between them. CDR3 size: 14 residues. CDR3 bases: TGTGCCAGCAGCGGGGGGGCAGCGAACACTGAAGCTTTCTTT. It specifies CASSGGAANTEAFF.